One and the same sample provided the 11 T cell receptor beta chains below, sequenced in a study of T cell repertoires in cytomegalovirus infection. TCRdb fed the reads into MiXCR, producing one record per CDR3 protein. This table holds a few hundred thousand distinct CDR3 sequences, 30% to 40% found once. Their cognate antigens are unknown. The sample consisted of cultured PBMCs, taken from culture after CMV antigen stimulation. These receptors came from a human donor in good health (CMV status not recorded). Some clones in this sample may be carry-over from other donors' samples.

This clonotype was detected a few times. The chain couples TRBV10-3 to TRBJ1-1; no clear D gene. Germline V CDR1 and CDR2: ENHRY, SYGVKD. V was shortened by 2 bases and J by 6 bases, with 4 bases between the two germline ends. The CDR3 length is 11 residues. The CDR3 DNA sequence: TGTGCCATCAGTGAGGGGGCTGAAGCTTTCTTT. It specifies CAISEGAEAFF.

The chain has TRBV2 and TRBJ2-1; D is unresolved. Germline V gene lookup returns CDR1 SNHLY and CDR2 FYNNEI. This CDR3 is 13 amino acids long. Trimming took off 6 bases at V and 7 bases at J, with 13 bases between the two ends. The CDR3 reads CASSRALGNEQFF. DNA of the CDR3: TGTGCCAGCAGCCGGGCCCTCGGGAATGAGCAGTTCTTC.

The chain joins TRBV4-3 to TRBJ2-1; possibly TRBD2 for D (6 bases). The CDR3 runs to 16 residues. In germline, CDR1 is LGHNA, CDR2 YSLEER. Deletions cut 1 base from V and 7 bases from J, with 17 bases between. The CDR3 nucleotides are TGCGCCAGCAGCCAAGGAAACCAATTACTAGCAAATGAGCAGTTCTTC. Encoded protein: CASSQGNQLLANEQFF.

V is TRBV4-1 and J is TRBJ2-5, with a possible D match to TRBD1 (6 bases). Trimming left V 4 bases short and J 5 bases short, with 11 bases between. CDR3 size: 13 residues. Per germline, CDR1 MGHRA and CDR2 YSYEKL. CDR3 in DNA: TGCGCCAGCAGCCTACAGGGTCCGGAGACCCAGTACTTC. Protein sequence: CASSLQGPETQYF.

CDR3 loop: CASHGDLREQFF. The CDR3 nucleotides read TGTGCCAGCCATGGGGACCTCCGTGAGCAGTTCTTC. V gene TRBV7-4 combines with J gene TRBJ2-1; D assignment may be TRBD1 or TRBD2 (5 bases each). The CDR3 consists of 12 residues. Germline V gene data show CDR1 as SGHVT and CDR2 as SQSDAQ. The V end was cut by 8 bases, the J end by 9 bases, with 14 bases between. Looking up the rest from reference TRBV7-4 and TRBJ2-1 gives the full variable domain: GAGVSQSPRYKVAKRGRDVALRCDSISGHVTLYWYRQTLGQGSEVLTYSQSDAQRDKSGRPSGRFSAERPERSVSTLKIQRTEQGDSAVYLCASHGDLREQFFGPGTRLTVL.

A few counts support this clonotype. The genes are TRBV6-5 and TRBJ2-2; TRBD1 matches 10 bases. This CDR3 contains 16 residues. From germline, CDR1 is MNHEY and CDR2 SVGAGI. J gave up 6 bases and V 4 bases, and 8 bases lay outside the gene matches. The DNA of the CDR3 is TGTGCCAGCAGTTTCCGGACAGGGGGAGAGTCCGGGGAGCTGTTTTTT. The encoded protein is CASSFRTGGESGELFF.

J is TRBJ2-3 and V is TRBV7-6, with D perhaps matching TRBD2 (6 bases). Germline CDR1 is SGHVS and CDR2 is FNYEAQ. V shed 6 bases and J shed 9 bases, with 19 bases lying between them. The CDR3 consists of 14 residues. The CDR3 spells CASSTGLLKETQYF. In DNA form, the CDR3 reads TGTGCCAGCAGTACGGGACTCCTGAAAGAAACGCAGTATTTT. Using reference TRBV7-6 and TRBJ2-3 for the parts outside the CDR3, the full variable domain is GAGVSQSPRYKVTKRGQDVALRCDPISGHVSLYWYRQALGQGPEFLTYFNYEAQQDKSGLPNDRFSAERPEGSISTLTIQRTEQRDSAMYRCASSTGLLKETQYFGPGTRLTVL.

The count of this clonotype is one. V and J are TRBV10-3 and TRBJ2-7; 7 nucleotides match TRBD2. This CDR3 region has 14 residues. Germline CDR1 ENHRY, CDR2 SYGVKD. The V and J ends lost 0 bases and 3 bases, in that order; junction bases with no gene match: 2. The CDR3 loop is CAISESASGYEQYF. For the CDR3, the DNA is TGTGCCATCAGTGAGTCTGCTAGCGGCTACGAGCAGTACTTC.

The V gene is TRBV6-2 or TRBV6-3, the J gene TRBJ1-2, with 10 positions matching TRBD1. In germline, CDR1 is MNHEY, CDR2 SVGEGT. Trimming removed 8 bases from V and 13 bases from J; junction bases left unmatched: 13. The CDR3 runs 13 residues. CDR3 amino acids: CASRQGARTSGTF. The CDR3 coding sequence is TGTGCCAGCCGACAGGGGGCTCGAACCAGCGGCACCTTC.

This clonotype was recorded a few times. For the CDR3, the DNA is TGCAGCGTTGGGGGACAGGCGAAGAACACTGAAGCTTTCTTT. Residues: CSVGGQAKNTEAFF. The chain joins TRBV29-1 to TRBJ1-1, with TRBD1 matching 8 bases. Trimming took 4 bases from V and 1 from J; bases not matched to a gene: 5. Germline V gene data show CDR1 as SQVTM and CDR2 as ANQGSEA. The CDR3 spans 14 residues.

This clonotype was found a few times. The chain recombines TRBV7-9 with TRBJ2-5; D unresolved. CDR1 and CDR2 (germline): SEHNR, FQNEAQ (reference sequence). The CDR3 spans 13 residues. V gave up 5 bases and J gave up 0 bases, with 7 bases separating them. Here the CDR3 reads CASSGRDQETQYF. In DNA form, the CDR3 reads TGTGCCAGCAGCGGAAGGGACCAAGAGACCCAGTACTTC. The full variable domain, in which reference TRBV7-9 and TRBJ2-5 provide the parts outside the CDR3, is DTGVSQNPRHKITKRGQNVTFRCDPISEHNRLYWYRQTLGQGPEFLTYFQNEAQLEKSRLLSDRFSAERPKGSFSTLEIQRTEQGDSAMYLCASSGRDQETQYFGPGTRLLVL.